Listed here are 13 T cell receptor beta chains from one sample, sequenced in a study of a mutant IDH1 vaccine in newly diagnosed glioma. These receptors' targets are unknown. Sequencing was performed with immunoSEQ multiplex PCR; in TCRdb, only in-frame clones are kept and a portion is missing. The sample has about 44,000 clones, 80% to 95% seen once. As for time point: week 23, last vaccination. Every single dose of the vaccine, 300 ug of mutant IDH1 20-mer peptide, came with topical imiquimod. The sample consisted of PBMCs, taken from a glioma patient whose treatment included an IDH1 peptide vaccine. Source of these receptors: a man over 45 with glioma.

V and J are TRBV4-1 and TRBJ1-1; D unclear. The ends were cut back, 4 bases at V and 2 bases at J, with 8 bases in the middle. CDR3 size: 13 residues. From germline, CDR1 is MGHRA and CDR2 YSYEKL. For the CDR3, the DNA is TGCGCCAGCAGCCTCGGAACTAACACTGAAGCTTTCTTT. Residues: CASSLGTNTEAFF.

This chain connects TRBV4-3 to TRBJ2-3, with TRBD2 matching over 11 bases. The CDR3 covers 18 residues. The junction had 9 bases not matched to a gene; V was cut back by 0 bases and J by 4 bases. CDR1 and CDR2 from the germline V gene are LGHNA and YSLEER. The CDR3 DNA follows: TGCGCCAGCAGCCAAGATGCGGCTAGCGGGGGGAGGGCAGATACGCAGTATTTT. As protein: CASSQDAASGGRADTQYF.

V usage is TRBV9 and J usage is TRBJ1-5; no firm D call. Germline loops: CDR1 SGDLS, CDR2 YYNGEE. This CDR3 region has 14 residues. The germline V and J ends were trimmed by 4 bases and 13 bases, with 21 bases remaining between them. The DNA of the CDR3 is TGTGCCAGCAGCCCGGGAGTGGCGGGCGGTGGGCAGCATTTT. Translation: CASSPGVAGGGQHF. The full variable domain, its missing parts supplied by reference TRBV9 and TRBJ1-5, is DSGVTQTPKHLITATGQRVTLRCSPRSGDLSVYWYQQSLDQGLQFLIQYYNGEERAKGNILERFSAQQFPDLHSELNLSSLELGDSALYFCASSPGVAGGGQHFGDGTRLSIL.

The gene calls are TRBV4-1 and TRBJ2-7; TRBD1 aligns across 8 bases. With V trimmed by 3 bases and J by 6 bases, 7 bases remained unmatched. Germline V gene sequence: CDR1 MGHRA, CDR2 YSYEKL. This CDR3 is 14 amino acids long. CDR3 amino acids: CASSQSGTGFEQYF. CDR3 DNA: TGCGCCAGCAGCCAGTCCGGGACAGGCTTCGAGCAGTACTTC.

This chain joins TRBV19 and TRBJ2-6, with D possibly being TRBD1 or TRBD2 (7 bases each). Trimming removed 3 bases from V and 0 bases from J, with 12 bases in between. The germline gives CDR1 LNHDA, CDR2 SQIVND (reference sequence). The CDR3 extends over 17 amino acids. Here the CDR3 DNA reads TGTGCCAGTAGTATCCAGGGGGGGGCCTCTGGGGCCAACGTCCTGACTTTC. Translation gives CASSIQGGASGANVLTF.

The table lists this clone with a few counts. V and J are TRBV6-5 and TRBJ2-7, with 8 bases matching TRBD1. Trimming removed 2 bases from V and 4 bases from J; junction bases left unmatched: 10. The CDR3 is 16 residues long. Germline V gene lookup returns CDR1 MNHEY and CDR2 SVGAGI. The CDR3: CASSYLTGQGVYEQYF. The CDR3 nucleotides read TGTGCCAGCAGTTACCTGACCGGACAGGGTGTATACGAGCAGTACTTC.

The chain uses TRBV5-1 and TRBJ1-2, with TRBD1 identical over 8 bases. After removal of 3 bases from V and 8 bases from J, the junction contained 6 bases not matched to a gene. Germline CDR1 and CDR2: SGHRS and YFSETQ. This CDR3 has 13 residues. The CDR3 region has the DNA TGCGCCAGCAGCTCAGACAGGGGACACGGCTACACCTTC. It codes for CASSSDRGHGYTF. Full variable domain (missing parts from reference TRBV5-1 and TRBJ1-2): KAGVTQTPRYLIKTRGQQVTLSCSPISGHRSVSWYQQTPGQGLQFLFEYFSETQRNKGNFPGRFSGRQFSNSRSEMNVSTLELGDSALYLCASSSDRGHGYTFGSGTRLTVV.

J is TRBJ1-1 and V is TRBV5-5, with no clear D. Between the trimmed V and J ends, which lost 7 bases and 5 bases, there was a span of 18 bases. The CDR3 totals 14 residues. CDR1 SGHKS and CDR2 YYEKEE come from the germline V gene (reference sequence). The CDR3 sequence: CASSLGEVTTEAFF. CDR3 DNA: TGTGCCAGCTCCCTTGGCGAGGTAACAACTGAAGCTTTCTTT.

V usage is TRBV5-1 and J usage is TRBJ1-2, with 7 positions matching TRBD1. The CDR3 length is 15 residues. The V segment lost 3 bases and the J segment 8 bases; nucleotides outside the gene matches: 13. The germline V gene encodes CDR1 SGHRS and CDR2 YFSETQ. The CDR3 region is CASSYGGTALPGYTF. CDR3 DNA sequence: TGCGCCAGCAGCTACGGGGGGACAGCCCTTCCCGGCTACACCTTC.

The V and J genes are TRBV9 and TRBJ1-2; D is undetermined. The CDR3 consists of 15 residues. Germline V lookup: CDR1 SGDLS, CDR2 YYNGEE. V lost 3 bases and J lost 2, with 14 bases in between. The CDR3 nucleotides are TGTGCCAGCAGCGAAAGTAGGTTGGCGAACTATGGCTACACCTTC. Amino acid sequence: CASSESRLANYGYTF.

J is TRBJ1-1 and V is TRBV28; TRBD1 matches at 8 bases. With 7 bases clipped from V and 3 bases from J, the junction kept 13 bases outside the gene matches. The CDR3 covers 16 residues. Per germline, CDR1 MDHEN and CDR2 SYDVKM. The CDR3 DNA follows: TGTGCCAGCACCAAGAAACGGACAGGGTGGGACACTGAAGCTTTCTTT. It yields the protein CASTKKRTGWDTEAFF.

V and J are TRBV11-2 and TRBJ2-7; TRBD2 is a possible D gene (6 bases). V lost 1 base and J 3 bases, leaving 10 bases between the germline ends. Germline V gene lookup returns CDR1 SGHAT and CDR2 FQNNGV. The CDR3 is 14 amino acids. The CDR3 DNA follows: TGTGCCAGCAGCTTAGGGGACTTTCTCTACGAGCAGTACTTC. Amino acids: CASSLGDFLYEQYF.

The chain links TRBV4-3 to TRBJ1-5; TRBD1 matches 8 bases. With V trimmed by 3 bases and J by 6 bases, 4 bases remained unmatched. There are 14 residues in the CDR3. Per germline, CDR1 LGHNA and CDR2 YSLEER. The CDR3 protein is CASSHRQGTQPQHF. The CDR3 bases are TGCGCCAGCAGCCATCGACAGGGGACTCAGCCCCAGCATTTT.